Sequencing of this T cell receptor (beta chain) was carried out in a study of cytomegalovirus exposure and HLA in healthy donors (dated by TCRdb to 2015 to 2018). Study-wide context: An earlier analysis of some 600 of the donors reported 276 Gb of sequence data and 90 million to 120 million unique TCR beta sequences obtained from roughly 170 million T cells. To predict cytomegalovirus infection status, the study combined high-throughput TCR immunosequencing, statistical association of individual TCRs with disease status, and machine learning. The study was designed to test whether signatures of past pathogen exposure could be identified by cataloging public T cell receptors. Because of strong linkage in the cohort, roughly 5 DR-DQ haplotypes were treated as single units for association and clustering. An early release covering roughly 580 HLA-typed donors comprised roughly 300 gigabases of sequencing data and approximately 85 million unique TCR sequences. Typing coverage varied by locus: about 629-630 donors for A, B, C, DRB1 and DQB1; under 550 for DQA1; about 590 for DPA1; around 450 for DPB1. Along with the approximately 700-subject first cohort, a separate validation cohort of around 120 different subjects was used. HLA typing included class I and class II loci at four-digit resolution. An earlier analysis of around 580 of the donors used high-throughput TCR beta sequencing to judge whether each TCR beta V gene segment behaved as functional or pseudogenic. A later genetic analysis used genome-wide SNP genotypes for about three fifths of the 666 donors, treating that subset as a discovery cohort. Donor age, sex, ethnicity and CMV serostatus were compiled alongside the repertoire data. The later analysis used no new phenotypic data to find candidate immune exposures, relying instead on TCR beta sequences and their occurrence across donors. Among about 370 genotyped donors of the cohort, an average of approximately 240,000 unique TCR beta nucleotide sequences was sequenced per donor, of which about 19% were non-productive. To study patterns of TCR occurrence, a later analysis re-analyzed previously published TCR beta repertoires from 550 to 800 donors and added high-resolution HLA genotyping. The T cell repertoires of some 700 subjects were profiled by immunosequencing and related to cytomegalovirus serostatus. Every discovery cohort repertoire had been produced on one sequencing platform. Of the roughly 400 genotyped donors, about 80% fell in the genetic ancestry cluster associated with self-reported Caucasian donors. What the study reported, not specific to this receptor: In a later analysis, several top co-occurrence clusters were reported to appear linked to parvovirus B19, influenza, CMV and Epstein-Barr virus. Because counts were too low, roughly 16 rarely observed V segments, including chromosome 9 orphons, were left out of the earlier analysis of 587 of the donors. A few of the identified cytomegalovirus-associated TCR beta chains were confirmed in vitro to be specific for cytomegalovirus antigens. A later analysis found that HLA-associated TCR beta chains were more clonally expanded and had lower generation probabilities than equally common non-associated chains. Immune exposure information for the cohort was limited to CMV serostatus. The study gave a list of 150 to 200 TCR beta chains associated with cytomegalovirus. In both the original and validation cohorts, the classifier was reported to diagnose cytomegalovirus status with high specificity and sensitivity. Strong co-occurrence of HLA alleles, especially DR and DQ, made assigning TCR associations to individual alleles difficult. Linkage disequilibrium might explain the correlated functional status among segregating V segments, but an unknown experimental factor could not be excluded. In a later analysis, TCR association rates were found to vary across HLA loci, with the most associated TCRs seen for DRB1 alleles and the fewest for HLA-C alleles. Most TCR sequences were observed very rarely across donors, whereas some public TCRs were present in many individuals. A later analysis found that most CMV-associated TCR beta chains appeared HLA-restricted, with HLA associations seemingly driven largely by CMV exposure. The cohort was sequenced for TCR beta chains only, and without alpha or paired-chain data the features that could be detected were limited. A later genetic analysis associated a missense DCLRE1C variant with V-gene and J-gene trimming of TCR beta chains, and an independent cohort replicated the association. The presence/absence analyses assumed that sequencing depth was roughly uniform across donors, and that assumption may not be true. A further reported finding was that TCR beta sequences accurately predicted the HLA-A and HLA-B alleles for most subjects in the first cohort. Because HLA typing was unavailable for some donors at each locus, only the typed subset was used in association tests. An earlier analysis of around 600 of the donors showed that most TCR beta V segments appeared in productive rearrangements either about 90% or about 30% of the time, which broadly matched IMGT annotations. The authors suggested that the approach could potentially be generalized to other disease states and immunological phenotypes. A cluster of highly shared sequence variants was judged likely to represent a technical artifact of the sequencing pipeline. A later analysis associated approximately 17,000 TCR beta sequences with specific HLA alleles at a false discovery rate of 0.05. The 87-base-pair reads could not distinguish some IMGT-functional V segments, including TRBV6-2 and TRBV6-3, so those segments were excluded. In a later genetic analysis, fewer N-insertions in productive TCRs were reported among donors in an Asian-associated ancestry cluster than the roughly 700-donor mean.

Turning to this clone: The antigen this receptor binds is unknown.

The cohort consisted of 670 or so healthy bone marrow donors. At the time of sampling, every cohort member was nominally healthy, though immune exposures that went unrecorded were likely present. The donor tested CMV seropositive, placing the donor among the 250 to 300 seropositive members of the cohort. Every donor gave a peripheral blood sample, and the peripheral blood mononuclear cells from that sample were used for TCR beta sequencing. The Qiagen DNeasy Blood Extraction Kit was used to extract genomic DNA from the blood cell samples. Libraries were constructed by the immunoSEQ multiplex PCR assay. The multiplex PCR relied on a mix of 60 forward primers for TCR Vbeta segments and 13 reverse primers for TCR Jbeta segments. The CDR3 region of rearranged TCR beta genes was amplified from genomic DNA by a multiplex PCR assay. Amplified TCR beta libraries were sequenced as 87-base-pair reads on the Illumina HiSeq System. In the paper's pipeline: In a later analysis, roughly 80 million unique TCR beta chains were counted across the 650 to 750 repertoires, and about 9.9 million of these chains were shared by at least two donors. A nearest-neighbor algorithm error-corrected the raw reads and collapsed the reads into unique sequences, merging closely related sequences to remove PCR and sequencing errors. CDR3 sequences were aligned to IMGT reference sequences to assign V, D and J gene segments. For a sequence to be retained, a match of at least six nucleotides to both a V gene segment and a J gene segment was required. Rearrangements were classified as productive when the CDR3 lacked stop codons and remained in frame with V and J, and all other rearrangements were classified as non-productive. Following IMGT convention, CDR3 was defined as the stretch from the second conserved V-encoded cysteine to the conserved J-encoded phenylalanine. The earlier analysis of 587 of the donors excluded sequences that lacked an unambiguous match to a single V gene segment. An earlier analysis of 450 to 650 of the donors called V segments functional above 56.7% productive rearrangements and segregating when the between-donor standard deviation exceeded 5%. To diagnose cytomegalovirus status from the catalog of TCR beta chain sequences, a statistical classification framework was built. In a later analysis, V and J genes were assigned by comparing TCR nucleotide sequences against IMGT/GENE-DB human TR gene sequences. A later analysis assigned CDR3 sequences and most-parsimonious VDJ recombination scenarios with the TCRdist pipeline. In a later analysis, every TCR beta chain was defined by the combination of its CDR3 amino acid sequence and its V-gene family, and reads without a unique V-gene family were dropped. As a way to deal with suspected cross-contamination and a sequencing artifact, a later analysis dropped nearly 600 nucleotide sequences that were highly shared and had low generation probability. A later analysis calculated a clonal expansion index for each public chain from normalized within-repertoire ranks of inferred template counts. Generation probabilities in a later analysis came from a VDJ recombination model fitted to out-of-frame rearrangements, and those results were checked against IGoR. In a later analysis, hypergeometric tests were used to score TCR-TCR, TCR-HLA and TCR-CMV co-occurrence, with a repertoire-size bias correction applied to TCR pairs. A later analysis estimated false discovery rates by permuting HLA or CMV assignments 20 times. A later analysis grouped co-occurring TCRs with DBSCAN, adding TCRdist sequence similarity when clustering within HLA-allele-positive subsets. For co-occurrence clustering, repertoires with fewer than 30,000 or more than 120,000 public chains were excluded, along with four to six repertoires with anomalous nucleotide sharing. The source is immuneACCESS, and TCRdb retained only in-frame sequences with V and J called. Part of the clones is not carried over; for the studies checked, unresolved V genes explain less than half of this, and the remainder is unexplained. That table furnishes V, J and clone size, whereas the DNA furnished D and trimming. The table kept for this sample lists more than 200,000 clones. Around 0.95% of the sample is taken by the ten largest.

V was cut back by 4 bases and J by 0 bases, leaving a gap of 17 bases between them. The germline V gene (reference sequence) provides CDR1 SEHNR and CDR2 FQNEAQ. The CDR3 spans 17 residues, from the cysteine through the phenylalanine. The kept DNA is CDR3 alone, 51 bases in frame from the first base. This clonotype was obtained from a woman aged 25 to 39 in good health and CMV-seropositive. The sequencing sample was made of PBMCs. The rearranged segments are TRBV7-9 and TRBJ2-3; TRBD1 is perhaps the D gene, given 6 matching bases. The DNA reads as follows: TGTGCCAGCAGCTCTTTTCCCAGGGGAAAAAGCACAGATACGCAGTATTTT. It is translated as CASSSFPRGKSTDTQYF.